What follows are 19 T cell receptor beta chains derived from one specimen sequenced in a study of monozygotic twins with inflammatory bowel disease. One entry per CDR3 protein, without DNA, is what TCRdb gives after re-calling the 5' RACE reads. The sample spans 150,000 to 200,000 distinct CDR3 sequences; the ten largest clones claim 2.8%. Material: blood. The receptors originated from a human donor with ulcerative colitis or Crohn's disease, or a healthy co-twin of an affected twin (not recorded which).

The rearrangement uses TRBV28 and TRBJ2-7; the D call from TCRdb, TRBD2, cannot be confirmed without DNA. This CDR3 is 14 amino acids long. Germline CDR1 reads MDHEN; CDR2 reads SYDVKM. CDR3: CASNPGTASYEQYF.

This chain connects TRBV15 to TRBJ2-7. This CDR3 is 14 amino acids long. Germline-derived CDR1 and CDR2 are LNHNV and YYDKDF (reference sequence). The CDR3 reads CATSRDQVSYEQYF.

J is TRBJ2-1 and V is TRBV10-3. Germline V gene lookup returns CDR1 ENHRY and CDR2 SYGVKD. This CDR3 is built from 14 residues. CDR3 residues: CAISLLGVHNEQFF.

CDR3 loop: CASSLKTSGKFQETQYF. The V gene is TRBV7-9, the J gene TRBJ2-5; without DNA, the TCRdb call of TRBD2 cannot be checked. Germline lookup yields CDR1 SEHNR and CDR2 FQNEAQ (reference sequence). This CDR3 contains 17 residues.

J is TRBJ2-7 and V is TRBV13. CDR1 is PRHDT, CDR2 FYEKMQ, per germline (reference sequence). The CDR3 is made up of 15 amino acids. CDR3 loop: CASSLGLKGGYEQYF. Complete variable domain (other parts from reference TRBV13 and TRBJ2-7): AAGVIQSPRHLIKEKRETATLKCYPIPRHDTVYWYQQGPGQDPQFLISFYEKMQSDKGSIPDRFSAQQFSDYHSELNMSSLELGDSALYFCASSLGLKGGYEQYFGPGTRLTVT.

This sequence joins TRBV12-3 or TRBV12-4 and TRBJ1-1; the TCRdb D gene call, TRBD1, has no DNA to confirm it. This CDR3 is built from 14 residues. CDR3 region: CASSLSGGRTEAFF.

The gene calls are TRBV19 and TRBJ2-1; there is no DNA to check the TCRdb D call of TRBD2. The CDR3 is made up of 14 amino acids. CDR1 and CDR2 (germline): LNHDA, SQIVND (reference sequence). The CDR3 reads CASNRLAGDSEQFF.

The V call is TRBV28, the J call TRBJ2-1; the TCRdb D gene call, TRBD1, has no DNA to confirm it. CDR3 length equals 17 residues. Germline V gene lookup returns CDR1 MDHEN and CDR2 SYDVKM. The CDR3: CASSRIGTRKDFNEQFF.

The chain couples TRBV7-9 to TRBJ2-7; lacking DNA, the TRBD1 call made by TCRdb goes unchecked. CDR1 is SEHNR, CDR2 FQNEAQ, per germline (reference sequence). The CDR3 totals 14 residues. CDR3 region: CASSPSGTGHEQYF.

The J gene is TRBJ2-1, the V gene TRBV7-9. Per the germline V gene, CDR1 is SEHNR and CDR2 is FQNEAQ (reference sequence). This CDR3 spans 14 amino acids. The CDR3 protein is CASSLADSYNEQFF.

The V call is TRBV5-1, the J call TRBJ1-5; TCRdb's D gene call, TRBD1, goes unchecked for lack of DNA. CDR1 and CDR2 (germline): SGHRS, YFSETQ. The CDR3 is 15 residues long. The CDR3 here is CASSLDPGQGQPQHF.

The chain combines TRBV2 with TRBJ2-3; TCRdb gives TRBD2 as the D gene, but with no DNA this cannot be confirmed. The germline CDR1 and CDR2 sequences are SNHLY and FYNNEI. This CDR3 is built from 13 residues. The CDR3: CASSGDFSDTQYF.

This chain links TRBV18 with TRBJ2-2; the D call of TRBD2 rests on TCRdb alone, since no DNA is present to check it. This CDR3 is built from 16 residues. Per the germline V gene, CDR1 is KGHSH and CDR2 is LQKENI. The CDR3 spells CASSPRGSPSAGELFF.

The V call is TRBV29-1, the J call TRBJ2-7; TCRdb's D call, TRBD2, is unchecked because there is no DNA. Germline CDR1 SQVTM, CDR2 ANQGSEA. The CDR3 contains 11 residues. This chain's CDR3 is CSVRGGHEQYF.

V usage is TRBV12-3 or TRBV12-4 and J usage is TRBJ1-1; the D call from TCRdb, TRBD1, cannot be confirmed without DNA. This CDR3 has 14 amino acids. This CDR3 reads CASSTLDSWYRAFF.

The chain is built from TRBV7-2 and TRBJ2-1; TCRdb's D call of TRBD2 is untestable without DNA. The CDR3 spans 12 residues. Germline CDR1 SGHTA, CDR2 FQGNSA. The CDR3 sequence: CASRGGYNEQFF.

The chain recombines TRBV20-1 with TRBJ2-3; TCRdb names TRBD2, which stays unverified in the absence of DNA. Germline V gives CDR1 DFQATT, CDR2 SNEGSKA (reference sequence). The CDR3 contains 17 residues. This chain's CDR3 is CSARDPAPSGSTDTQYF.

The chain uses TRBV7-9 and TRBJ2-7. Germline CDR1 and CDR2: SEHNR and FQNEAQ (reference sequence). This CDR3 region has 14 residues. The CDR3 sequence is CASSLGVGTYEQYF.

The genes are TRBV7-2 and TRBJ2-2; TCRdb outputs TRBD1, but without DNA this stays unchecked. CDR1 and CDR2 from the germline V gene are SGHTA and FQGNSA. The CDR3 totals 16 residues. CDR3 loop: CASSLGQAKLTGELFF.